The 16 T cell receptor beta chains given below trace back to one sample, sequenced in a study of T cell repertoires in cytomegalovirus infection. TCRdb processed the reads anew with MiXCR; each CDR3 protein has one entry. This sample has 680,000 or so distinct CDR3 sequences, with approximately 34% found just once. Material: PBMCs. The receptors originated from a human donor in good health (CMV status not recorded). Some clones in this sample may be carry-over from other donors' samples.

This clonotype has a handful of counts. The V gene is TRBV12-3 or TRBV12-4, the J gene TRBJ2-5; 11 nucleotides align to TRBD2. There are 15 residues in the CDR3. Trimming at V came to 1 base and at J to 4 bases, leaving 2 bases not matched to a gene. Here the CDR3 DNA reads TGTGCCAGCAGTTTAGTAGCGGGAGGGCCAGAGACCCAGTACTTC. Encoded protein: CASSLVAGGPETQYF.

J is TRBJ2-1 and V is TRBV11-2; 10 bases fit TRBD2. There are 16 residues in the CDR3. Germline CDR1 SGHAT, CDR2 FQNNGV. J was trimmed by 6 bases and V by 8 bases; bases with no gene match: 13. This chain's CDR3 is CASRVSGRGALNEQFF. The CDR3 bases are TGTGCCAGCCGAGTGAGCGGGAGGGGGGCACTCAATGAGCAGTTCTTC.

There are many counts of this clonotype. The chain combines TRBV12-3 or TRBV12-4 with TRBJ1-5, with TRBD1 matching 10 bases. V shed 3 bases and J 3 bases; nucleotides not matched to a gene: 11. This CDR3 comprises 18 residues. The CDR3 region has the DNA TGTGCCAGCAGTTTTCGTACCAGGGACAGGGGCCCCAATCAGCCCCAGCATTTT. Translating it yields CASSFRTRDRGPNQPQHF.

The CDR3 here is CASSSSTGGRDTQYF. CDR3 in DNA: TGTGCCAGCAGCTCTTCGACAGGGGGGAGAGATACGCAGTATTTT. This chain joins TRBV7-9 and TRBJ2-3, with 9 bases matching TRBD1. The CDR3 consists of 15 residues. The J segment lost 5 bases and the V segment lost 4 bases, leaving 7 bases of the junction unmatched. Germline V gene lookup returns CDR1 SEHNR and CDR2 FQNEAQ (reference sequence).

On this clonotype itself: A junction boundary mismatches the germline segment, possibly from a read error. The chain joins TRBV7-3 to TRBJ1-4; TRBD1 aligns across 7 bases. The CDR3 has 15 residues. Germline CDR1 reads SGHTA; CDR2 reads FQGTGA. The CDR3 coding sequence is TGTGCCAGCAGCGCCAGGGGGGGGCGCGGTGAAAAACTGTTGTTT. This codes for CASSARGGRGEKLLF.

This clonotype was detected only a few times. V usage is TRBV28 and J usage is TRBJ1-2; 7 nucleotides match TRBD1. The CDR3 sequence is 15 residues long. The V gene's germline CDR1 is MDHEN and CDR2 SYDVKM. After removal of 6 bases from V and 4 bases from J, the junction contained 11 bases not matched to a gene. CDR3 protein: CASSLTTRDSYGYTF. CDR3 DNA: TGTGCCAGCAGCTTAACAACCCGGGACAGCTATGGCTACACCTTC.

The J gene is TRBJ2-3, the V gene TRBV7-9, with 9 bases that match TRBD2. Germline V CDR1 and CDR2: SEHNR, FQNEAQ (reference sequence). CDR3 length: 15 residues. J was trimmed by 3 bases and V by 5 bases; bases with no gene match: 6. CDR3 amino acids: CASSPSLAGTDTQYF. The CDR3 nucleotides are TGTGCCAGCAGCCCTAGTCTAGCGGGAACAGATACGCAGTATTTT. The full variable domain, with the rest looked up from reference TRBV7-9 and TRBJ2-3, is DTGVSQNPRHKITKRGQNVTFRCDPISEHNRLYWYRQTLGQGPEFLTYFQNEAQLEKSRLLSDRFSAERPKGSFSTLEIQRTEQGDSAMYLCASSPSLAGTDTQYFGPGTRLTVL.

In its sample, this clonotype was seen many times. This chain uses TRBV7-2 with TRBJ2-1; no clear D. The V gene's germline CDR1 is SGHTA and CDR2 FQGNSA. Between the trimmed V and J ends, which lost 0 bases and 2 bases, there was a span of 8 bases. This CDR3 has 15 residues. The CDR3 reads CASSLATGTYNEQFF. CDR3 sequence (DNA): TGTGCCAGCAGCTTAGCGACTGGGACCTACAATGAGCAGTTCTTC.

The chain recombines TRBV6-1 with TRBJ2-3, with 7 nucleotides matching TRBD1. After removal of 6 bases from V and 4 bases from J, the junction contained 7 bases not matched to a gene. The CDR3 totals 14 residues. Germline-derived CDR1 and CDR2 are MNHNS and SASEGT. CDR3 sequence: CASRPGQKADTQYF. CDR3 coding DNA: TGTGCCAGCAGGCCGGGACAGAAAGCAGATACGCAGTATTTT.

This clonotype was seen at least ten times. This rearrangement joins TRBV7-2 to TRBJ2-7; 13 bases agree with TRBD2. Looked up from germline, CDR1 is SGHTA and CDR2 is FQGNSA. Unmatched junction bases numbered 3, after V lost 5 bases and J lost 2 bases. This CDR3 is 15 amino acids long. CDR3 sequence (DNA): TGTGCCAGCAGCAGACTAGCGGGAGGAACCTACGAGCAGTACTTC. Amino acid sequence: CASSRLAGGTYEQYF.

The genes are TRBV19 and TRBJ1-5; D perhaps matches TRBD1 (5 bases). Germline values: CDR1 LNHDA, CDR2 SQIVND (reference sequence). V was clipped by 1 base and J by 0 bases, with 13 bases between them. This CDR3 contains 17 residues. The CDR3 nucleotides are TGTGCCAGTAGTATAGGACAGTTGGAGTATAGCAATCAGCCCCAGCATTTT. It encodes CASSIGQLEYSNQPQHF.

This clonotype turned up a few times. The CDR3 spells CASSRLSEAFF. The CDR3 DNA reads as TGTGCCAGCAGCCGACTGAGTGAAGCTTTCTTT. The rearrangement joins TRBV12-3 or TRBV12-4 to TRBJ1-1; D is ambiguous. V lost 6 bases and J 7 bases, leaving 9 bases between the germline ends. CDR3 length: 11 amino acids.

This chain connects TRBV7-4 to TRBJ2-5, with D hard to call. CDR3 length: 14 amino acids. Deletions cut 5 bases from V and 5 bases from J, with 15 bases between. In germline, CDR1 is SGHVT, CDR2 SQSDAQ. DNA of the CDR3: TGTGCCAGCAGCCCTAGAGCTGGGCTGGAGACCCAGTACTTC. It is translated as CASSPRAGLETQYF.

This chain's CDR3 is CASSPPGPGVLNEQFF. In DNA, the CDR3 is TGTGCCAGCAGTCCCCCGGGACCAGGGGTACTGAATGAGCAGTTCTTC. The chain employs TRBV28 and TRBJ2-1, with D tentatively TRBD1 (6 bases). The V gene's germline CDR1 is MDHEN and CDR2 SYDVKM. The CDR3 length is 16 residues. V was trimmed by 5 bases and J by 7 bases, leaving 21 bases between them.

This clonotype was picked up a small number of times. V is TRBV10-3 and J is TRBJ2-2; TRBD2 matches 11 bases. The CDR3 extends over 19 amino acids. Losses at the gene ends were 3 bases for V and 1 base for J; bases not matched to a gene: 10. CDR1 and CDR2 from the germline V gene are ENHRY and SYGVKD. The CDR3 DNA is TGTGCCATCAGTGATTTAGCTAGCGGGGGGACATTGAACACCGGGGAGCTGTTTTTT. It codes for CAISDLASGGTLNTGELFF.

In this sample, this clonotype turned up a few times. The CDR3 sequence is CASRSVRASTDTQYF. The CDR3 nucleotides are TGTGCCAGCCGATCGGTGCGGGCTAGCACAGATACGCAGTATTTT. The genes are TRBV6-6 and TRBJ2-3; possibly TRBD2 for D (5 bases). The germline gives CDR1 MNHNY, CDR2 SVGAGI (reference sequence). V was shortened by 8 bases and J by 0 bases, with 15 bases between the two germline ends. The CDR3 contains 15 residues.